This T cell receptor (beta chain) was observed in a study of T cell responses to AZD1222 COVID-19 vaccine. Whole-study results and caveats: Vaccine-associated CD4 TCRs spanned spike, dominant at 160-218 and 743-854.

Germline V lookup: CDR1 LGHNA, CDR2 YSLEER. Trimming removed 0 bases from V and 4 bases from J, with 11 bases in between. The CDR3 totals 15 residues. TCRdb keeps only in-frame clones here, not all; method: immunoSEQ multiplex PCR. The data contain 150,000 to 200,000 clones, roughly 93% of them singletons. As for this clone: Its antigen is still unknown.

The chain employs TRBV4-3 and TRBJ2-3; a possible D gene is TRBD1 (6 bases). The TCR comes from an adult in good health. Sequenced material: peripheral blood, taken on day 0 of AZD1222 vaccination. CDR3 coding DNA: TGCGCCAGCAGCCAAGAATCAGGGGTCGCAGATACGCAGTATTTT. The encoded protein is CASSQESGVADTQYF.